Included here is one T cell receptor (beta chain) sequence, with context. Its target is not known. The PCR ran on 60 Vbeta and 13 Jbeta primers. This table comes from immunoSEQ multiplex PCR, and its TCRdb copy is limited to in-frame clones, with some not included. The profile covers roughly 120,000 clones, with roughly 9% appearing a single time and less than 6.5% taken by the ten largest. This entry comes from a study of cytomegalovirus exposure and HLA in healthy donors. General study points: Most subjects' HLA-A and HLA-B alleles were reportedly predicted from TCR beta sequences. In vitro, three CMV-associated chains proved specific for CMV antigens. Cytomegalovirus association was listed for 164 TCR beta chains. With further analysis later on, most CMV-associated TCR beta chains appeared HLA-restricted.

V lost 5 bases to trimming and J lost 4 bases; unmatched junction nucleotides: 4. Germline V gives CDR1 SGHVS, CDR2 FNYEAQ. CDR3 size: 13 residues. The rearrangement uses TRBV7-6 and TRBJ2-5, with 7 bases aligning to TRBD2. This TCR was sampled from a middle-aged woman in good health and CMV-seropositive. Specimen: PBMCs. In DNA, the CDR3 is TGTGCCAGCAGCGCACTAGCGATAGAGACCCAGTACTTC. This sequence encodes CASSALAIETQYF.